This T cell receptor (beta chain) was captured by sequencing in a study of cytomegalovirus exposure and HLA in healthy donors (dated by TCRdb to 2016 to 2017). About the study as a whole: In an earlier analysis of about 560 of the donors, around 300 Gb of sequence data and just under 120 million unique TCR beta sequences from roughly 180 million T cells were reported. Typing coverage varied by locus: roughly 620-640 donors for A, B, C, DRB1 and DQB1; 522 for DQA1; approximately 610 for DPA1; approximately 450 for DPB1. To decide whether each TCR beta V gene segment behaved as functional or pseudogenic, an earlier analysis of approximately 590 of the donors relied on high-throughput TCR beta sequencing. High-throughput TCR immunosequencing, statistical association of individual TCRs with disease status, and machine learning were combined to predict cytomegalovirus infection status. Roughly five DR-DQ haplotypes were handled as single units for association and clustering because linkage in the cohort was strong. Among some 400 genotyped donors of the cohort, an average of about 240,000 unique TCR beta nucleotide sequences was sequenced per donor, of which approximately 19% were non-productive. Approximately 310 gigabases of sequencing data and around 87 million unique TCR sequences were included in an early release covering roughly 600 HLA-typed donors. In a later analysis, previously published TCR beta repertoires from 670 or so donors were re-analyzed and high-resolution HLA genotyping was added so that TCR occurrence patterns could be studied. The later analysis used no new phenotypic data to find candidate immune exposures, relying instead on TCR beta sequences and their occurrence across donors. The study profiled the T cell repertoires of fewer than 850 subjects by immunosequencing and related them to cytomegalovirus serostatus. Besides the first cohort of under 700 subjects, a separate validation cohort made up of over 95 different subjects was used. The study aimed to test whether signatures of past pathogen exposure could be identified by cataloging public T cell receptors. Among the 398 genotyped donors, about 85% belonged to the genetic ancestry cluster associated with self-reported Caucasian donors. Donor age, sex, ethnicity and CMV serostatus were compiled alongside the repertoire data. In a later genetic analysis, genome-wide SNP genotypes for 398 of the 666 donors were used, and that subset was treated as a discovery cohort. HLA typing included class I and class II loci at four-digit resolution. Every discovery cohort repertoire had been produced on one sequencing platform.

Broad study findings and their caveats: The classifier was reported to diagnose cytomegalovirus status with high specificity and sensitivity in both the original cohort and the validation cohort. Because counts were too low, more than 15 rarely observed V segments, including chromosome 9 orphons, were excluded from the earlier analysis of some 540 of the donors. The only immune exposure information available for the cohort was CMV serostatus. This cohort had only TCR beta chains sequenced, and the lack of alpha or paired-chain data limited which features could be detected. Linkage disequilibrium might explain the correlated functional status among segregating V segments, but an unknown experimental factor could not be excluded. In a later analysis, some 17,000 TCR beta sequences were associated with specific HLA alleles at a false discovery rate of 0.05. The study gave a list of 150 to 200 TCR beta chains associated with cytomegalovirus. According to a later analysis, TCR association rates differed among HLA loci, with DRB1 alleles showing the most associated TCRs and HLA-C alleles showing the fewest. An association between a missense DCLRE1C variant and V-gene and J-gene trimming of TCR beta chains was found in a later genetic analysis and replicated in an independent cohort. Assigning TCR associations to individual alleles was difficult when HLA alleles, especially DR and DQ, strongly co-occurred. The sequencing pipeline was judged likely to have produced a cluster of highly shared sequence variants as a technical artifact. In a later analysis, HLA-associated TCR beta chains were found to be more clonally expanded and to have lower generation probabilities than equally common non-associated chains. In a later analysis, most CMV-associated TCR beta chains were found to appear HLA-restricted, with HLA associations seemingly driven largely by CMV exposure. Most TCR sequences were seen in very few donors, while some public TCRs were found in many individuals. Because some donors lacked HLA typing at each locus, the association tests relied only on the typed subset. A further reported finding was that TCR beta sequences accurately predicted the HLA-A and HLA-B alleles for most subjects in the first cohort. The authors suggested that the approach could potentially be extended to other disease states and immunological phenotypes. A few of the identified cytomegalovirus-associated TCR beta chains were confirmed in vitro to be specific for cytomegalovirus antigens. In an earlier analysis of under 600 of the donors, most TCR beta V segments were observed in productive rearrangements about 90% or about 30% of the time, broadly matching IMGT annotations. Presence/absence analyses assumed roughly uniform sequencing depth across donors, an assumption that may not hold. In a later analysis, several top co-occurrence clusters were reported to appear linked to parvovirus B19, influenza, CMV and Epstein-Barr virus. A later genetic analysis reported fewer N-insertions in productive TCRs among donors in an Asian-associated ancestry cluster than the roughly 700-donor mean. Because the 87-base-pair reads could not distinguish some IMGT-functional V segments, including TRBV6-2 and TRBV6-3, those segments were excluded.

To note about this clone: The specificity of this receptor is unknown. Base-call qualities are not available, and no considerably larger clone is one nucleotide away.

The CDR3 measures 12 amino acids from cysteine to phenylalanine. The CDR3 DNA has 36 bases and is translated from base 1. Per the germline V gene, MNHNS is the CDR1 and SASEGT is the CDR2. The trim is 1 base for V and 10 bases for J, with a gap of 8 bases between the germline ends. Libraries came from the immunoSEQ multiplex PCR assay. The multiplex PCR relied on a mix of 60 forward primers for TCR Vbeta segments and 13 reverse primers for TCR Jbeta segments. The CDR3 region of rearranged TCR beta genes was amplified from genomic DNA by a multiplex PCR assay. The Illumina HiSeq System was used to sequence the amplified TCR beta libraries as 87-base-pair reads. Processing in the source paper ran as follows. A later analysis tallied 70 million to 100 million unique TCR beta chains across the 666 repertoires, and some 10 million of those chains were shared by two or more donors. Raw reads were error-corrected and collapsed into unique sequences by a nearest-neighbor algorithm in which closely related sequences were merged to remove PCR and sequencing errors. To assign V, D and J gene segments, CDR3 sequences were aligned to IMGT reference sequences. For a sequence to be retained, a match of at least six nucleotides to both a V gene segment and a J gene segment was required. A rearrangement counted as productive if the CDR3 had no stop codons and remained in frame with V and J, and every other rearrangement counted as non-productive. Following IMGT convention, CDR3 was defined as the stretch from the second conserved V-encoded cysteine up to the conserved J-encoded phenylalanine. The earlier analysis of about 610 of the donors excluded any sequence lacking an unambiguous match to a single V gene segment. An earlier analysis of around 600 of the donors classified V segments as functional when productive rearrangements were above 56.7% and as segregating when the standard deviation between donors was above 5%. A statistical classification framework was developed to diagnose cytomegalovirus status using the catalog of TCR beta chain sequences. A later analysis assigned V and J genes by comparing TCR nucleotide sequences with IMGT/GENE-DB human TR gene sequences. A later analysis assigned CDR3 sequences and most-parsimonious VDJ recombination scenarios with the TCRdist pipeline. A later analysis defined each TCR beta chain by its CDR3 amino acid sequence plus V-gene family, and excluded reads lacking a unique V-gene family. A later analysis removed nearly 600 highly shared, low-generation-probability nucleotide sequences to deal with suspected cross-contamination and a sequencing artifact. For each public chain, a later analysis derived a clonal expansion index from normalized ranks of inferred template counts within each repertoire. In a later analysis, generation probabilities were computed with a VDJ recombination model fitted to out-of-frame rearrangements, and the resulting probabilities were checked against IGoR. A later analysis scored TCR-TCR, TCR-HLA and TCR-CMV co-occurrence with hypergeometric tests, applying a repertoire-size bias correction to TCR pairs. To estimate false discovery rates, a later analysis permuted the HLA or CMV assignments 20 times. In a later analysis, co-occurring TCRs were grouped using DBSCAN, and TCRdist sequence similarity was added for clustering within HLA-allele-positive subsets. Co-occurrence clustering excluded repertoires with fewer than 30,000 or more than 120,000 public chains, plus five with anomalous nucleotide sharing. Sourced from immuneACCESS, this table was stored by TCRdb with only in-frame sequences that have V and J called. A share of the clones is absent; for the studies checked, an unresolved V gene accounts for under half, and the remainder has no known explanation. V and J calls and clone size come straight from that table; D and trimming were deduced from the DNA. The table for this sample lists under 200,000 clones; almost 85% of them were counted only once. The ten most abundant clones make up about 0.4% of the sample.

The cohort was made up of 500 to 800 healthy bone marrow donors. At the time of sampling, every cohort member was nominally healthy, though immune exposures that went unrecorded were likely present. The donor was CMV seronegative and was included in the group of about 400 seronegative cohort members. A peripheral blood sample was provided by each donor, and peripheral blood mononuclear cells were used for TCR beta sequencing. The Qiagen DNeasy Blood Extraction Kit was used to extract genomic DNA from the blood cell samples. In this chain, TRBV6-1 is recombined with TRBJ2-1; the D gene assignment is ambiguous. Sequencing was carried out using PBMCs. The source of this sequence is a boy between 2 and 15 years old in good health and CMV-seronegative. The CDR3 here reads CASSEVYREQFF. The sequence in DNA is TGTGCCAGCAGTGAAGTATACAGAGAGCAGTTCTTC.